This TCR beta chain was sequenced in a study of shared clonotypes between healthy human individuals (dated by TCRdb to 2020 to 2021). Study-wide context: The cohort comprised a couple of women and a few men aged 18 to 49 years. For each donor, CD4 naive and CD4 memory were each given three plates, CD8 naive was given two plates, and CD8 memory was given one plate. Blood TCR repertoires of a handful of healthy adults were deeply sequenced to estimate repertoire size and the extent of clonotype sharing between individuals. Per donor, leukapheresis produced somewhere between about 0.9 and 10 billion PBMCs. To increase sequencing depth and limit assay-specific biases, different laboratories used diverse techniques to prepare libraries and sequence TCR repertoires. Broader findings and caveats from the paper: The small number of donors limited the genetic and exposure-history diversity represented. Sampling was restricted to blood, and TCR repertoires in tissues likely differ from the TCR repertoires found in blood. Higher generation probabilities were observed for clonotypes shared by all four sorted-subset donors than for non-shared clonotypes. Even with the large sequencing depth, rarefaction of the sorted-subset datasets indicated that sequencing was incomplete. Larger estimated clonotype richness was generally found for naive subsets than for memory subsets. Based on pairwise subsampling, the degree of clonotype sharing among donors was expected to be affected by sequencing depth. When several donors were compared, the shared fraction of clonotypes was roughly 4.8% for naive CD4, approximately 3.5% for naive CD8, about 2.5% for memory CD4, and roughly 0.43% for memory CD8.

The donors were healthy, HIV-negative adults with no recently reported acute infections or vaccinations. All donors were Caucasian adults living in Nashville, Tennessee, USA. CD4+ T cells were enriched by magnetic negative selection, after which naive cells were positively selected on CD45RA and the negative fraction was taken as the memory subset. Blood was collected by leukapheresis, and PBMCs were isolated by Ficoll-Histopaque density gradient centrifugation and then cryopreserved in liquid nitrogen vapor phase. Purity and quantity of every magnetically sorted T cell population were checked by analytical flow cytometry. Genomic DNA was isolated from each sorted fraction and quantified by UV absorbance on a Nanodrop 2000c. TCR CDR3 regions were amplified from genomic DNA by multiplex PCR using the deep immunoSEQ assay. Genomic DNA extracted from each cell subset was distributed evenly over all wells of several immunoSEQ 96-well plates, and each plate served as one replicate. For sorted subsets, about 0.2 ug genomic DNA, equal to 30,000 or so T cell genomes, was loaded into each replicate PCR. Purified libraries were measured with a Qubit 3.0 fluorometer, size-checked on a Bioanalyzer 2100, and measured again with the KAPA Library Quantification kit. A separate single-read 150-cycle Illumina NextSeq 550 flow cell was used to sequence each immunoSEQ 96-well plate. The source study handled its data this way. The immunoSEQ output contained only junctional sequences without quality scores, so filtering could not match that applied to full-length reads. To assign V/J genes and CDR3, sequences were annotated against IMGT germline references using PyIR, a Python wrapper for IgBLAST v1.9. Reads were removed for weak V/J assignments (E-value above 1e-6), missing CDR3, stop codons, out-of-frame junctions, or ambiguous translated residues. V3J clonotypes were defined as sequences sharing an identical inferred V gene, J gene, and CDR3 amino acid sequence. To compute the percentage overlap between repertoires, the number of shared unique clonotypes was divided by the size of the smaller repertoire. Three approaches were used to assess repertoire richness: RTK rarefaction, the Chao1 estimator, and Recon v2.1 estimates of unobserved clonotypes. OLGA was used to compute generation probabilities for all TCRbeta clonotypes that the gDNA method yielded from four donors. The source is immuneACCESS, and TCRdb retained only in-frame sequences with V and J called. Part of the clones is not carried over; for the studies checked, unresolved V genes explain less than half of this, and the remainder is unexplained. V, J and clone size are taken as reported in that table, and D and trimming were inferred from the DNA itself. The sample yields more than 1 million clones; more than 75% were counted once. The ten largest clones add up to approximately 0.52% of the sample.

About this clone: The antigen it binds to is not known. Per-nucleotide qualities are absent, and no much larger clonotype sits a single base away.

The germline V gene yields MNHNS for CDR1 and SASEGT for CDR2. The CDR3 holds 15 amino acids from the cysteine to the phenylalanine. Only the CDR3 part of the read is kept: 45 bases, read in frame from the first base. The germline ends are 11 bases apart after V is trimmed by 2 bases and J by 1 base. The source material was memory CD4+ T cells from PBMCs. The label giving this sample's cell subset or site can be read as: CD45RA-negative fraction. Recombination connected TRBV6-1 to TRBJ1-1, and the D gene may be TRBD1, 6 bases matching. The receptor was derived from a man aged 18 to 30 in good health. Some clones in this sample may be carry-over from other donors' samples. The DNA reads TGTGCCAGCAGTGAATGGACAGATCAGAACACTGAAGCTTTCTTT. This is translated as CASSEWTDQNTEAFF.